The TCR beta chain described here comes from a study of T cell responses to AZD1222 COVID-19 vaccine (dated by TCRdb to about 2021). Broadly, across the study: A total of about 250 trial participants underwent TCR sequencing, of whom more than 200 had received two doses of AZD1222 and 26 had received two doses of the MenACWY control vaccine. Trial participants were enrolled into age subgroups of 18-55, 56-69 and 70-plus years, which contained about 150, 28 and 57 TCR-sequenced participants, respectively.

Based on the germline V gene, the CDR1 and CDR2 sequences are SNHLY and FYNNEI. V is pared back by 1 base and J by 8 bases, with 20 bases lying between the germline termini. Inclusive of the bounding cysteine and phenylalanine, the CDR3 is 16 residues long. Of the read, only the CDR3 DNA is kept; its 48 bases are in frame from base 1. The CDR3 regions of human TCRbeta chains were analyzed by immunosequencing. In the paper's pipeline: Repertoire TCRs were checked for matches against a reference library of SARS-CoV-2-specific TCRs that had been generated using the MIRA antigen-specificity platform. Breadth was defined as the fraction of unique TCRs that were SARS-CoV-2-associated. Depth was defined as the fraction of total T cells that were SARS-CoV-2-associated. Using the MIRA data, every spike-specific TCR was mapped to the spike region that the TCR reacted to and assigned to either a CD4 or a CD8 class. Log10-transformed breadth and depth values were compared by one-way ANOVA with Sidak's multiple comparisons tests. As stored in TCRdb, this immuneACCESS dataset retains in-frame rearrangements with V and J assigned. A fraction of the clones does not appear; measured against another copy, unresolved V genes explain less than half of the discrepancy, and the remainder lacks a known reason. From that table come the V and J calls and clone size; the DNA was used to work out D and trimming. The sample records about 78,000 clones, about nine tenths of which are singletons. Over 3% of the sample lies in the top ten.

This clone was found a few times. Its cognate antigen has yet to be identified. Base qualities are not provided; no much larger clone lies one nucleotide away. The sample's time point, from its label and the paper: about 28 days (+/-7) after the second vaccine dose. AZD1222 recipients whose second dose came at about 4 weeks and those whose second dose came at about 12 weeks were combined into one group, since spike-specific TCR depth and breadth did not differ between the two schedules. Vaccinee samples were obtained from the UK trials COV001 and COV002, which included a single-blind randomized controlled phase 2/3 trial of AZD1222 (ChAdOx1 nCoV-19) in healthy adults. Trial participant PBMC samples were collected at day 0 and day 28 after the second dose for TCRbeta chain sequencing. Points the paper makes about the study in general: Only a handful of AZD1222 recipients were SARS-CoV-2 seropositive at baseline, limiting conclusions about previously exposed vaccinees. The 56-69-year group was small, and its depth increase did not reach significance, likely because of low power. Epitopes outside the regions mutated in the B.1.351 and B.1.1.7 variants were reportedly recognized by nearly half of the unique spike-specific TCRs. Spike-specific TCR breadth and depth rose significantly after two AZD1222 doses compared with day 0 and with MenACWY recipients. The vaccine-associated CD4 TCRs covered the entire spike protein, and the dominant responses fell in regions 160-218 and 743-854. Participants were mostly white British and included more females than males, and it was suggested by the authors that clonal diversity may have been underestimated. Because no samples from the day 14 peak response were available, repertoires could be characterized only after the peak T cell response.

The starting material was peripheral blood, obtained 28 days after the second AZD1222 dose. The receptor was derived from an adult who received the AZD1222 COVID-19 vaccine. The sequence is built from TRBV2 and TRBJ1-1, with TRBD1 perhaps the D gene, on 6 matching bases. The nucleotide sequence reads TGTGCCAGCAGTGAAGGGCGGGGAGGGGGGACTGACGAAGCTTTCTTT. Translated, this is CASSEGRGGGTDEAFF.